This T cell receptor beta chain was retrieved from a study of STAT5B mutations in CD4+ large granular lymphocyte leukemia. Assay: immunoSEQ multiplex PCR; the TCRdb copy retains only in-frame clones and omits some. The profile shows over 30,000 clones, over 65% of them singletons. Germline V gene sequence: CDR1 SGDLS, CDR2 YYNGEE. V lost 3 bases, J lost 3 bases, and 16 bases lay in between. This CDR3 has 16 residues. V usage is TRBV9 and J usage is TRBJ2-1, with D possibly being TRBD1 (6 bases). Sequencing was done on a sample of CD4+ T cells from blood buffy coats. This receptor was taken from a human donor in good health. In DNA, the CDR3 is TGTGCCAGCAGCGCCCCAACCGGGACAAGCTACAATGAGCAGTTCTTC. This codes for CASSAPTGTSYNEQFF. Supplemented by reference TRBV9 and TRBJ2-1, the full variable domain reads DSGVTQTPKHLITATGQRVTLRCSPRSGDLSVYWYQQSLDQGLQFLIQYYNGEERAKGNILERFSAQQFPDLHSELNLSSLELGDSALYFCASSAPTGTSYNEQFFGPGTRLTVL.